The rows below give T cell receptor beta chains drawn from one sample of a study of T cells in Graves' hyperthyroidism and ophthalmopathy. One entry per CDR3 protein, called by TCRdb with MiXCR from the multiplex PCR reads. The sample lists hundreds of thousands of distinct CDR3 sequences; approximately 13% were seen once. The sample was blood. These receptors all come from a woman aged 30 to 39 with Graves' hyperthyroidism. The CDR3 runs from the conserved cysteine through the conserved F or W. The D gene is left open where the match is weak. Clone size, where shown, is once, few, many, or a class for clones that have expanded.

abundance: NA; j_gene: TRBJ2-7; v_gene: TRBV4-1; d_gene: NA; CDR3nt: TGCGCCAGCAGCCAAACGCGGCTAGACGGGTCCTACGAGCAGTACTTC; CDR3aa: CASSQTRLDGSYEQYF
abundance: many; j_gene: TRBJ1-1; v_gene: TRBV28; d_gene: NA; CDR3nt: TGTGCCAGCAGCCCCCGAACAGGTGCTTTCTTT; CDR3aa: CASSPRTGAFF
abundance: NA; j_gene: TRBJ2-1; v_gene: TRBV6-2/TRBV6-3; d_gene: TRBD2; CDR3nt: TGTGCCGGCTGGACTAGCGTCTACAATGAGCAGTTCTTC; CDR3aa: CAGWTSVYNEQFF
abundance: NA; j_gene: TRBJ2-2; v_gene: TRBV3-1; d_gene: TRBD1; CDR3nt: TGTGCCAGCAGCCAGGGGACAGGAGCGAACACCGGGGAGCTGTTTTTT; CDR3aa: CASSQGTGANTGELFF
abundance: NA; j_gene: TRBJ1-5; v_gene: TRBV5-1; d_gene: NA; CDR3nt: TGCGCCAGCAGCAAATCCTATAATCAGCCCCAGCATTTT; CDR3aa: CASSKSYNQPQHF
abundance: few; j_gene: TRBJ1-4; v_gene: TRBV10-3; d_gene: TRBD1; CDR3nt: TGTGCCATCAGTGAGTCCCTTCCGGGACAGGCGCTTGGAAAACTGTTTTTT; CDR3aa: CAISESLPGQALGKLFF
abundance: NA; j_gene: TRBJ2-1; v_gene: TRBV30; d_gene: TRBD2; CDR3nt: TGTGCCTGGAGGGGACTAGCGGGAGGAGGTTACAATGAGCAGTTCTTC; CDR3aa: CAWRGLAGGGYNEQFF
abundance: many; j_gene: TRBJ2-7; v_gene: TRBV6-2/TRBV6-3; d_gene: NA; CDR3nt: TGTGCCAGCAGAGACCTTCAGGAGACCTACGAGCAGTACTTC; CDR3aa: CASRDLQETYEQYF
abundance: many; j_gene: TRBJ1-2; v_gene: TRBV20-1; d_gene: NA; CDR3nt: TGCAGTGCTAGAGACGGGGGGGCGCCCCTCTATGGCTACACCTTC; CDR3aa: CSARDGGAPLYGYTF
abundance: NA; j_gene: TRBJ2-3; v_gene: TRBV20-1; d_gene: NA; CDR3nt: TGCAGTGCTAGAGCCCTTTTCGCCGAACTCATCACAGATACGCAGTATTTT; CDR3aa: CSARALFAELITDTQYF
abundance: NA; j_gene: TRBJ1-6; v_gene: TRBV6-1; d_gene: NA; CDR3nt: TGTGCCAGCAGTCTGGATCCTAATTCACCCCTCCACTTT; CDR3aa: CASSLDPNSPLHF
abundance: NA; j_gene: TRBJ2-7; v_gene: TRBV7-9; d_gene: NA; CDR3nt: TGTGCCAGCAGCTCCCGGGACGGACCCTACGAGCAGTACTTC; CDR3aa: CASSSRDGPYEQYF
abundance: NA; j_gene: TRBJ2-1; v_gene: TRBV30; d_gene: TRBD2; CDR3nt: TGTGCCTGGGGCGATAGCGGGCTTAGCTCCTACAATGAGCAGTTCTTC; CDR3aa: CAWGDSGLSSYNEQFF
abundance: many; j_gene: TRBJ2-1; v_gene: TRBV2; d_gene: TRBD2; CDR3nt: TGTGCCAGCAGTGAAGGGGGGGCTAGCGGGATTCCCTACAATGAGCAGTTCTTC; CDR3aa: CASSEGGASGIPYNEQFF
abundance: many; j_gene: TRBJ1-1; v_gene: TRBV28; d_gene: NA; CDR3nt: TGTGCCAGCAGCCCCGAGACAGAGCCAAAAAGCGCTTTCTTT; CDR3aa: CASSPETEPKSAFF
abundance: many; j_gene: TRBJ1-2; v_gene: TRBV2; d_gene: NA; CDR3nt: TGTGCCAGCAGTAACGACATGAGCTTGCTGGGCACCTTC; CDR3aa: CASSNDMSLLGTF
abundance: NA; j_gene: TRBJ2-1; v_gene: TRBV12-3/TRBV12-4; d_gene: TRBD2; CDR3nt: TGTGCCAGCAGCCGTGGGACTAGCGGGAGTAGGACGGGGGAGCAGTTCTTC; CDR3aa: CASSRGTSGSRTGEQFF
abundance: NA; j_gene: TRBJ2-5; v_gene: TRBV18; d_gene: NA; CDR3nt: TGTGCCAGCTCAGAAAAAGGGAGGATTGAGACCCAGTACTTC; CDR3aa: CASSEKGRIETQYF
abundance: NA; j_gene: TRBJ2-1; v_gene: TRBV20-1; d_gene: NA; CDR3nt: TGCAGTGCTAGAGATTATACGGGAGAAGCAGGGAATGAGCAGTTCTTC; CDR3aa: CSARDYTGEAGNEQFF
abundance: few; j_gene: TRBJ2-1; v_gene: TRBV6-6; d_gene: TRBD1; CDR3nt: TGTGCCAGCAGTTACTCCGGGACAGGCTACAATGAGCAGTTCTTC; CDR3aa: CASSYSGTGYNEQFF
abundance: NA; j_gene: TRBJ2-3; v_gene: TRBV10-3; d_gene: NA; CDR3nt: TGTGCCATCAGTGAGTCGCCCAGAACAGATACGCAGTATTTT; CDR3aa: CAISESPRTDTQYF
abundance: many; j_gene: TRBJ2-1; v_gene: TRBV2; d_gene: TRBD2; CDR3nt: TGTGCCAGCAGTGAAGCCATAGCGGGAGTCGACGAGCAGTTCTTC; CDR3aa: CASSEAIAGVDEQFF
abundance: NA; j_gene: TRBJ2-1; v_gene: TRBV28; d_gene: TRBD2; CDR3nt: TGTGCCAGCAGTTTATCCTCCGGGACTAGGAGTTACAATGAGCAGTTCTTC; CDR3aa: CASSLSSGTRSYNEQFF
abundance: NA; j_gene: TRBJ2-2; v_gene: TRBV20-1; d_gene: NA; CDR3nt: TGCAGTGCTAGAGATGGGAAGTTCTCGCGTGGGAACACCGGGGAGCTGTTTTTT; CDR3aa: CSARDGKFSRGNTGELFF
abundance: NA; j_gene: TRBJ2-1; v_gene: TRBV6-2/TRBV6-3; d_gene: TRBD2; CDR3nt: TGTGCCAGCGACTCCGGGACTAGCGAGCAGTTCTTC; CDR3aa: CASDSGTSEQFF
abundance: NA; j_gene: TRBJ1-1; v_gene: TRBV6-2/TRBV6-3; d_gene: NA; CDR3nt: TGTGCCAGCAGTTACTCGATTCTTATGAACACTGAAGCTTTCTTT; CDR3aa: CASSYSILMNTEAFF
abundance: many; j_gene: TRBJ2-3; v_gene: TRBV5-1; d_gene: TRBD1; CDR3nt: TGCGCCAGCGGGGGACAGGGCTACACAGATACGCAGTATTTT; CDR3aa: CASGGQGYTDTQYF
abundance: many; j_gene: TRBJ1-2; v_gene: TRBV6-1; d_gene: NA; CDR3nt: TGTGCCAGCAGGGAAGCTGGCCAAGGGTGGAATGGCTACACCTTC; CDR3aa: CASREAGQGWNGYTF
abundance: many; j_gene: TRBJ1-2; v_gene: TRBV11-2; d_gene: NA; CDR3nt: TGTGCCAGCAGCTTAGATCGGGAGGGGCCAAGCACCTTC; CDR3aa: CASSLDREGPSTF
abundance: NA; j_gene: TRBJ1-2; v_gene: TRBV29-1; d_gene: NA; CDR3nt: TGCAGCGTTGCCGCTGGCCTAGGAGATGGCTACACCTTC; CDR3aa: CSVAAGLGDGYTF
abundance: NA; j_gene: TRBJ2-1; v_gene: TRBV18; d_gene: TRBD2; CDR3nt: TGTGCCAGCTCAACACTAGCGGGTAATGAGCAGTTCTTC; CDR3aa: CASSTLAGNEQFF
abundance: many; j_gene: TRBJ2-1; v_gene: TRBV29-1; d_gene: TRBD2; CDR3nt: TGCAGCGCCCCGGGACTAGCGGTGAACAATGAGCAGTTCTTC; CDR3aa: CSAPGLAVNNEQFF
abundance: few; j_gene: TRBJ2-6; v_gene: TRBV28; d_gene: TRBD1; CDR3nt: TGTGCCAGCAGCGGACAGGATTCCTACTCTGGGGCCAACGTCCTGACTTTC; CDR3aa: CASSGQDSYSGANVLTF
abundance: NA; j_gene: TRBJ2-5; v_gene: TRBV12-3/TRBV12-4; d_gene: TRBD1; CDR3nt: TGTGCCAGCAGTTCCCCCGAGGACAGGGGAGAGACCCAGTACTTC; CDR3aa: CASSSPEDRGETQYF
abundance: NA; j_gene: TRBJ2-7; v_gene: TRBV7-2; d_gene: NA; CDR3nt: TGTGCCAGCAGCTTCCTAAAACCTCACCCCTTCTCTCCTGTCGAGCAGTACTTC; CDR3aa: CASSFLKPHPFSPVEQYF
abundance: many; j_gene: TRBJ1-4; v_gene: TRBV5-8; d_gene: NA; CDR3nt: TGTGCCAGCAGCTTGGAGGGGGTAGCAACTAATGAAAAACTGTTTTTT; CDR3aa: CASSLEGVATNEKLFF
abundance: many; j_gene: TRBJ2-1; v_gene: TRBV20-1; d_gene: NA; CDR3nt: TGCAGTGCTAGAGTCCCAGGGGCTGAGCAGTTCTTC; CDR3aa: CSARVPGAEQFF
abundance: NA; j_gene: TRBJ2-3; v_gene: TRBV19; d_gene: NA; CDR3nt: TGTGCCAGTGGGAGCGGAGGGGGCCCAGATACGCAGTATTTT; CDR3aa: CASGSGGGPDTQYF
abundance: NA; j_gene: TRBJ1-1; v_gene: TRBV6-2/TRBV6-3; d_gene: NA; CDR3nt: TGTGCCAGCCGTCCGCGGGGCGGGTATACTGAAGCTTTCTTT; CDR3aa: CASRPRGGYTEAFF
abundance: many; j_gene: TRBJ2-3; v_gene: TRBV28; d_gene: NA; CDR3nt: TGTGCCAGCAGTTTGGGCCGAGGGCGACCAGATACGCAGTATTTT; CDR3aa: CASSLGRGRPDTQYF